The 23 T cell receptor beta chains in this list originate from one sample, sequenced in a study of T cell repertoires in cytomegalovirus infection. For these TCRs, the target antigens are not known. TCRdb reprocessed the reads via MiXCR and lists one record per CDR3 protein. In the table there are hundreds of thousands of distinct CDR3 sequences, about 30% of which are singletons. Sequencing was performed on cultured CD8+ T cells from PBMCs, taken from culture after CMV antigen stimulation. Receptor source: a human donor in good health (CMV status not recorded). Some clones in this sample may be carry-over from other donors' samples.

This clonotype came up a few times. The rearrangement links TRBV12-3 or TRBV12-4 to TRBJ1-5; no firm D call. Trimming left V 1 base short and J 6 bases short, with 4 bases between. The CDR3 loop spans 12 amino acids. CDR3 nucleotides: TGTGCCAGCAGTTTAGTAGCTCAGCCCCAGCATTTT. This sequence encodes CASSLVAQPQHF.

This clonotype was recorded at least ten times. The CDR3, as DNA: TGTGCCAGCAGTTTATCTCGGGGGGTCGAGGTTCTCTACGAGCAGTACGTC. Protein sequence: CASSLSRGVEVLYEQYV. V and J are TRBV27 and TRBJ2-7; 7 positions match TRBD2. The CDR3 spans 17 residues. Per the germline V gene, CDR1 is MNHEY and CDR2 is SMNVEV (reference sequence). V was clipped by 0 bases and J by 3 bases; unmatched bases: 11.

The sample holds a few counts of this clonotype. The genes are TRBV12-3 or TRBV12-4 and TRBJ1-1, with 8 bases aligning to TRBD1. CDR3 size: 14 residues. J lost 5 bases, V lost 6 bases, and 8 bases had no gene match. In DNA form, the CDR3 reads TGTGCCAGCAGCTGGACAGGGAGCCTAACTGAAGCTTTCTTT. Its translation is CASSWTGSLTEAFF.

This clonotype was counted between two and nine times. This chain connects TRBV11-2 to TRBJ2-2, with 13 bases identical to TRBD2. CDR1 is SGHAT, CDR2 FQNNGV, per germline. This CDR3 region has 19 residues. V dropped 5 bases and J dropped 5; count of bases not matched to a gene: 14. The CDR3 loop is CASSRIRTSGGAGTGELFF. CDR3 nucleotide sequence: TGTGCCAGCAGCCGAATTCGGACTAGCGGGGGTGCAGGGACCGGGGAGCTGTTTTTT.

The rearrangement links TRBV7-8 to TRBJ1-1, with D perhaps matching TRBD1 (5 bases). The CDR3 loop spans 15 amino acids. The V gene's germline CDR1 is SGHVS and CDR2 FQNEAQ. V lost 1 base and J lost 4, with 13 bases in between. The CDR3 nucleotides read TGTGCCAGCAGCTTAGGTCATCCTGGGGGCACTGAAGCTTTCTTT. Translation: CASSLGHPGGTEAFF.

V and J are TRBV4-1 and TRBJ2-1, with 8 nucleotides matching TRBD1. The germline CDR1 and CDR2 sequences are MGHRA and YSYEKL. CDR3 size: 17 residues. V shed 4 bases and J 0 bases; nucleotides not matched to a gene: 8. The chain's CDR3 is CASSPNRGIFSYNEQFF. The CDR3 DNA reads TGCGCCAGCAGCCCCAACAGGGGGATTTTCTCCTACAATGAGCAGTTCTTC.

This chain joins TRBV11-3 and TRBJ2-1; 10 bases line up with TRBD2. Germline V gene data show CDR1 as SGHNT and CDR2 as YENEEA. Trimming removed 0 bases from V and 0 bases from J; junction bases left unmatched: 11. The CDR3 consists of 20 residues. CDR3 coding DNA: TGTGCCAGCAGCTTAGATGGGCTAGCGGGGGCCCCGAGCTCCTACAATGAGCAGTTCTTC. It specifies CASSLDGLAGAPSSYNEQFF.

This clonotype was seen ten or more times. The V gene is TRBV12-3 or TRBV12-4, the J gene TRBJ2-1; 11 nucleotides line up with TRBD2. V was clipped by 6 bases and J by 8 bases; unmatched bases: 6. The CDR3 is 14 residues long. CDR3 coding DNA: TGTGCCAGCAGGGCTAGCGGGGGGTTGTATGAGCAGTTCTTC. It translates to CASRASGGLYEQFF.

The chain uses TRBV14 and TRBJ1-2; 8 bases map to TRBD1. Germline V gives CDR1 SGHDN, CDR2 FVKESK. The CDR3 is 16 residues long. The ends lost 4 bases at V and 1 base at J; junction bases unmatched: 8. For the CDR3, the DNA is TGTGCCAGCAGCCTCCACCGGACAGGGCTTAACTATGGCTACACCTTC. Translating it yields CASSLHRTGLNYGYTF.

This clonotype showed up many times. The chain combines TRBV7-9 with TRBJ1-2, with 10 bases that match TRBD1. Trimming cost V 5 bases and J 5 bases; bases outside gene matches: 14. CDR1 is SEHNR, CDR2 FQNEAQ, per germline (reference sequence). The length of the CDR3 is 17 residues. The CDR3 DNA follows: TGTGCCAGCAGCCTAGTAGGGACAGGGGTCCCTTGGTATGGCTACACCTTC. Translating it yields CASSLVGTGVPWYGYTF.

This clonotype was recorded a few times. The chain links TRBV19 to TRBJ2-1, with a possible D match to TRBD1 (5 bases). V shed 3 bases and J shed 8 bases, with 20 bases lying between them. CDR3 length equals 16 residues. The germline V gene has CDR1 LNHDA and CDR2 SQIVND (reference sequence). The CDR3: CASSMGRGRYSDEQFF. The CDR3 DNA sequence: TGTGCCAGTAGTATGGGGCGTGGCAGATATTCGGATGAGCAGTTCTTC.

V usage is TRBV12-3 or TRBV12-4 and J usage is TRBJ1-1; no reliable D call. This CDR3 region has 13 residues. V lost 1 base, J lost 4 bases, and 7 bases lay in between. The CDR3 bases are TGTGCCAGCAGTTTAGGAATACTCACTGAAGCTTTCTTT. The encoded protein is CASSLGILTEAFF.

V is TRBV7-9 and J is TRBJ1-2, with D perhaps TRBD1 (5 bases). Between the trimmed V and J ends, which lost 5 bases and 4 bases, there was a span of 14 bases. CDR1 is SEHNR and CDR2 is FQNEAQ in the germline V gene (reference sequence). CDR3 length: 14 amino acids. In DNA, the CDR3 is TGTGCCAGCAGCGCTGGCCTGGACACCTATGGCTACACCTTC. Amino acids: CASSAGLDTYGYTF.

This clonotype has a handful of counts. V usage is TRBV2 and J usage is TRBJ2-7, with D possibly matching TRBD1 (5 bases). This CDR3 spans 17 amino acids. Germline V CDR1 and CDR2: SNHLY, FYNNEI. V dropped 6 bases and J dropped 0 bases, with 21 bases sitting between them. The CDR3, as DNA: TGTGCCAGCAGCCCTACCGGGCAGGGCGTGAGCTCCTACGAGCAGTACTTC. Amino acid sequence: CASSPTGQGVSSYEQYF.

The V gene is TRBV27, the J gene TRBJ1-5; 7 bases are shared with TRBD1. V shed 4 bases, J shed 3 bases, and the junction held 15 bases outside the gene matches. The CDR3 covers 18 residues. CDR1 and CDR2 from the germline V gene are MNHEY and SMNVEV (reference sequence). CDR3 sequence (DNA): TGTGCCAGCAGTTCGGGACCGACAGGGACGGGGCTCAATCAGCCCCAGCATTTT. This gives the protein CASSSGPTGTGLNQPQHF.

Regarding this clonotype: The junction differs from germline at one of its ends, possibly a read error. The chain links TRBV19 to TRBJ2-7; tentative D call: TRBD2 (7 bases). The germline CDR1 and CDR2 sequences are LNHDA and SQIVND (reference sequence). This CDR3 is 13 amino acids long. CDR3: CASSPGGGYDQYF. In DNA, the CDR3 is TGTGCCAGTAGTCCGGGGGGCGGTTACGATCAGTACTTC. Combining the CDR3 with reference TRBV19 and TRBJ2-7 gives the whole variable domain DGGITQSPKYLFRKEGQNVTLSCEQNLNHDAMYWYRQDPGQGLRLIYYSQIVNDFQKGDIAEGYSVSREKKESFPLTVTSAQKNPTAFYLCASSPGGGYDQYFGPGTRLTVT.

This clonotype has ten or more counts. This chain's CDR3 is CASGLPRGIAGDQFF. DNA for the CDR3: TGTGCTAGTGGTTTGCCCCGCGGGATAGCGGGGGACCAGTTCTTC. V and J are TRBV12-5 and TRBJ2-1, with TRBD2 matching over 9 bases. The CDR3 is 15 amino acids. Germline values: CDR1 LGHNT, CDR2 FRNRAP. V lost 2 bases, J lost 13 bases, and 12 bases stayed unmatched.

The chain joins TRBV9 to TRBJ2-1; 12 bases are a match to TRBD2. The CDR3 contains 15 residues. CDR1 and CDR2 from the germline V gene are SGDLS and YYNGEE. V trimming: 7 bases; J trimming: 6 bases; junction bases outside the gene matches: 8. DNA of the CDR3: TGTGCCAGCCGGTCTAGCGGGGGGGCGGGCAATGAGCAGTTCTTC. Amino acids: CASRSSGGAGNEQFF.

The chain carries TRBV7-9 and TRBJ2-2, with 9 bases matching TRBD1. Germline CDR1 SEHNR, CDR2 FQNEAQ (reference sequence). There are 15 residues in the CDR3. Trimming cost V 5 bases and J 3 bases; bases outside gene matches: 4. CDR3 DNA sequence: TGTGCCAGCAGCGGACAGGGGACCGACACCGGGGAGCTGTTTTTT. This encodes CASSGQGTDTGELFF.

CDR3 protein: CAISERGNSPLHF. DNA of the CDR3: TGTGCCATCAGTGAAAGGGGTAATTCACCCCTCCACTTT. The chain is built from TRBV10-3 and TRBJ1-6; possible D gene TRBD1, 5 bases. This CDR3 is 13 amino acids long. CDR1 and CDR2 (germline): ENHRY, SYGVKD. The V and J ends lost 3 bases and 6 bases respectively, with 6 bases between them.

Notes on this clonotype: Compared with germline, one end of the junction differs, possibly owing to a read error. The chain couples TRBV7-6 to TRBJ1-2; TRBD1 might be the D (5 bases). The CDR3 runs to 14 residues. CDR1 is SGHVS, CDR2 FNYEAQ, per germline. Here the CDR3 DNA reads TGTGCCAGCAGCCCCCACGGGGGTATAGAGGGCTTCACCTTC. Translation: CASSPHGGIEGFTF.

This clonotype was recorded many times. Germline and junction disagree at one end, which may indicate a read error. The chain uses TRBV19 and TRBJ1-1, with D tentatively TRBD1 (6 bases). CDR1 is LNHDA, CDR2 SQIVND, per germline (reference sequence). The CDR3 has 14 amino acids. The DNA for the CDR3 is TGTGCCAGCAGTATCGGGGGCGTGAACACTGAAGCTTTCTTT. This translates into CASSIGGVNTEAFF.

A few counts support this clonotype. CDR3 in DNA: TGCGCCAGCAGCCAAGATGCTAGCTCTGGGGCCAACGTCCTGACTTTC. Encoded protein: CASSQDASSGANVLTF. V is TRBV4-1 and J is TRBJ2-6; no clear D. V lost 0 bases and J lost 0, with 6 bases in between. Per germline, CDR1 MGHRA and CDR2 YSYEKL. This CDR3 region has 16 residues.